This passage covers 21 T cell receptor beta chains from one sample sequenced in a study of shared clonotypes between healthy human individuals. Profiling relied on immunoSEQ multiplex PCR, and the TCRdb table lists in-frame clones only, not all of them. The data hold about 2.3 million clones, with under 95% observed a single time. Material for sequencing was naive CD4+ T cells from PBMCs. Subset defined: CD45RA+ positively selected. These receptors were obtained from a young man in good health. Some clones in this sample may be carry-over from other donors' samples.

V gene TRBV6-4 combines with J gene TRBJ1-2; D is possibly TRBD1 (6 bases). The CDR3 consists of 15 residues. V was pared by 4 bases and J by 3 bases, with 15 bases between. The germline gives CDR1 MRHNA, CDR2 SNTAGT. CDR3 DNA: TGTGCCAGCAGTGTCGGGGGCGGTGGGCACTATGGCTACACCTTC. It encodes CASSVGGGGHYGYTF.

The chain recombines TRBV5-6 with TRBJ2-5; TRBD2 matches 10 bases. The length of the CDR3 is 17 residues. Germline assignment: CDR1 SGHDT and CDR2 YYEEEE. V lost 0 bases and J lost 5; bases outside the gene matches: 10. In DNA form, the CDR3 reads TGTGCCAGCAGCTTGGATCGTAGCGGGAGGAGTAGGGAGACCCAGTACTTC. Residues: CASSLDRSGRSRETQYF.

CDR3 coding DNA: TGTGCCAGCAGAAGAGGGACAGGTAGCACAGATACGCAGTATTTT. This gives the protein CASRRGTGSTDTQYF. The rearrangement uses TRBV6-5 and TRBJ2-3; 8 nucleotides align to TRBD1. V was clipped by 6 bases and J by 0 bases; unmatched bases: 5. CDR1 and CDR2 from the germline V gene are MNHEY and SVGAGI. The length of the CDR3 is 15 residues.

V gene TRBV27 combines with J gene TRBJ2-3; 7 positions agree with TRBD1. The CDR3 totals 15 residues. In germline, CDR1 is MNHEY, CDR2 SMNVEV (reference sequence). Germline trimming cut 4 bases from V and 5 bases from J; bases unmatched to any gene: 9. The CDR3 DNA sequence: TGTGCCAGCAGTTCAAGGGACAGACTTCGAGATACGCAGTATTTT. Translated, it gives CASSSRDRLRDTQYF.

The chain uses TRBV30 and TRBJ2-1, with a tentative D call TRBD2 (6 bases). V lost 1 base and J lost 5, with 12 bases in between. This CDR3 spans 14 amino acids. The germline gives CDR1 GTSNPN, CDR2 SVGIG (reference sequence). The CDR3 DNA reads as TGTGCCTGGAGTGGAGGAGGGTCTGACAATGAGCAGTTCTTC. Translated, it gives CAWSGGGSDNEQFF.

This clone was found once. This chain uses TRBV5-1 with TRBJ1-2, with unresolved D. Trimming pared 5 bases from V and 4 bases from J, leaving 12 bases between. Germline V gene sequence: CDR1 SGHRS, CDR2 YFSETQ. The CDR3 length is 13 residues. The DNA for the CDR3 is TGCGCCAGCAGTTCCCGCGGCCGCTATGGCTACACCTTC. The encoded protein is CASSSRGRYGYTF.

The chain employs TRBV10-3 and TRBJ2-1, with D perhaps matching TRBD2 (7 bases). V lost 1 base and J lost 3, with 13 bases in between. Per the germline V gene, CDR1 is ENHRY and CDR2 is SYGVKD. This CDR3 region has 16 residues. The DNA of the CDR3 is TGTGCCATCAGTGAGTTGGGCGGGGGCGTCTACAATGAGCAGTTCTTC. Protein: CAISELGGGVYNEQFF.

The chain uses TRBV28 and TRBJ1-1; possible D gene TRBD1, 5 bases. CDR3 size: 13 residues. The V end was cut by 5 bases, the J end by 4 bases, with 11 bases between. Germline-derived CDR1 and CDR2 are MDHEN and SYDVKM. The CDR3 region has the DNA TGTGCCAGCAGTCCTCCAGGGACCACTGAAGCTTTCTTT. Its translation is CASSPPGTTEAFF.

The V and J genes are TRBV5-1 and TRBJ2-7, with D perhaps TRBD2 (6 bases). This CDR3 contains 15 residues. Trimming stripped 4 bases from V and 2 bases from J, with 16 bases between. Germline assignment: CDR1 SGHRS and CDR2 YFSETQ. CDR3: CASSALGTAAYEQYF. DNA for the CDR3: TGCGCCAGCAGCGCTTTAGGGACTGCCGCCTACGAGCAGTACTTC.

The chain joins TRBV27 to TRBJ1-1, with 7 bases lining up with TRBD1. Germline CDR1 reads MNHEY; CDR2 reads SMNVEV (reference sequence). The CDR3 is 13 amino acids. V lost 5 bases to trimming and J lost 11 bases; unmatched junction nucleotides: 11. CDR3 in amino acids: CASSLQAGGRAFF. DNA of the CDR3: TGTGCCAGCAGTCTCCAGGCAGGGGGTAGGGCTTTCTTT.

A single count supports this clone. The genes are TRBV5-4 and TRBJ2-1; unclear D gene. The CDR3 runs to 14 residues. CDR1 is SGHNT and CDR2 is YYREEE in the germline V gene (reference sequence). V dropped 1 base and J dropped 0 bases, with 5 bases sitting between them. The DNA of the CDR3 is TGTGCCAGCAGCTTGCCGGACTCCTACAATGAGCAGTTCTTC. Its translation is CASSLPDSYNEQFF.

The chain combines TRBV7-7 with TRBJ2-2, with D uncertain. Germline CDR1 reads SSHAT; CDR2 reads FNYEAQ (reference sequence). The CDR3 sequence is 13 residues long. V gave up 5 bases and J gave up 2 bases, with 6 bases separating them. The CDR3 protein is CASSATNTGELFF. Here the CDR3 DNA reads TGTGCCAGCAGCGCAACTAACACCGGGGAGCTGTTTTTT.

The J gene is TRBJ1-3, the V gene TRBV7-7, with no clear D. CDR3 length equals 14 residues. V was trimmed by 4 bases and J by 3 bases, leaving 10 bases between them. Germline lookup yields CDR1 SSHAT and CDR2 FNYEAQ (reference sequence). CDR3 loop: CASSSSPHGNTIYF. Here the CDR3 DNA reads TGTGCCAGCAGCTCCAGCCCGCATGGAAACACCATATATTTT.

The rearrangement uses TRBV6-6 and TRBJ2-1, with TRBD2 matching 8 bases. CDR1 is MNHNY and CDR2 is SVGAGI in the germline V gene (reference sequence). The CDR3 loop spans 11 amino acids. V lost 7 bases to trimming and J lost 12 bases; unmatched junction nucleotides: 5. The CDR3 DNA reads TGTGCCAGCACATCGGGAGGGGCGCAGTTCTTC. Encoded protein: CASTSGGAQFF.

This chain joins TRBV9 and TRBJ2-3; 14 bases map to TRBD2. The germline gives CDR1 SGDLS, CDR2 YYNGEE. The CDR3 contains 18 residues. V dropped 0 bases and J dropped 9; count of bases not matched to a gene: 12. CDR3 region: CASSVVAGTSGSLRTQYF. DNA of the CDR3: TGTGCCAGCAGCGTAGTAGCGGGGACTAGCGGGAGTTTAAGGACGCAGTATTTT.

The chain carries TRBV18 and TRBJ1-1; D remains unclear. The CDR3 totals 15 residues. Germline V gene lookup returns CDR1 KGHSH and CDR2 LQKENI. The ends were cut back, 2 bases at V and 5 bases at J, with 15 bases in the middle. CDR3 bases: TGTGCCAGCTCACCAGTTGGCAATCGGGCGACTGAAGCTTTCTTT. This codes for CASSPVGNRATEAFF. Full variable domain (remainder filled in from reference TRBV18 and TRBJ1-1): NAGVMQNPRHLVRRRGQEARLRCSPMKGHSHVYWYRQLPEEGLKFMVYLQKENIIDESGMPKERFSAEFPKEGPSILRIQQVVRGDSAAYFCASSPVGNRATEAFFGQGTRLTVV.

With regard to this clone: One junction end disagrees with the germline gene, perhaps due to a read error. This chain uses TRBV7-9 with TRBJ1-2, with a possible D match to TRBD1 (5 bases). This CDR3 has 12 amino acids. Germline V gene sequence: CDR1 SEHNR, CDR2 FQNEAQ (reference sequence). The CDR3 region is CASSLPMGQAYF. CDR3 nucleotide sequence: TGTGCCAGCAGCTTACCGATGGGGCAGGCTTACTTC.

On this clone: Different DNA sequences within this sample yield the same CDR3. The rearrangement links TRBV18 to TRBJ1-1, with 12 bases that match TRBD1. The V gene's germline CDR1 is KGHSH and CDR2 LQKENI. With 6 bases clipped from V and 1 base from J, the junction kept 6 bases outside the gene matches. The CDR3 extends over 16 amino acids. CDR3 nucleotides: TGTGCCAGCTCCCTCGGGACAGGGGGCAGGAACACTGAAGCTTTCTTT. Protein sequence: CASSLGTGGRNTEAFF.

This rearrangement joins TRBV6-6 to TRBJ2-7, with D possibly being TRBD1 (7 bases). Looked up from germline, CDR1 is MNHNY and CDR2 is SVGAGI (reference sequence). This CDR3 is 14 amino acids long. Deletions cut 6 bases from V and 5 bases from J, with 17 bases between. CDR3 region: CASRPAGGLDEQYF. The CDR3 DNA reads as TGTGCCAGCAGACCCGCAGGGGGGCTGGACGAGCAGTACTTC.

The chain links TRBV4-3 to TRBJ2-7, with 7 bases identical to TRBD2. Per the germline V gene, CDR1 is LGHNA and CDR2 is YSLEER. The CDR3 length is 14 residues. J gave up 2 bases and V 4 bases, and 5 bases lay outside the gene matches. The CDR3 nucleotides are TGCGCCAGCAGCCCTACAGCGGGAACCTACGAGCAGTACTTC. Translation: CASSPTAGTYEQYF.

The V call is TRBV30, the J call TRBJ1-6; D may be TRBD1 (5 bases). The CDR3 is 15 amino acids. V lost 2 bases and J 10 bases, leaving 18 bases between the germline ends. Germline-derived CDR1 and CDR2 are GTSNPN and SVGIG (reference sequence). CDR3 loop: CAWSLAGTMGSPLHF. CDR3 coding DNA: TGTGCCTGGAGTTTAGCCGGGACGATGGGATCACCCCTCCACTTT.